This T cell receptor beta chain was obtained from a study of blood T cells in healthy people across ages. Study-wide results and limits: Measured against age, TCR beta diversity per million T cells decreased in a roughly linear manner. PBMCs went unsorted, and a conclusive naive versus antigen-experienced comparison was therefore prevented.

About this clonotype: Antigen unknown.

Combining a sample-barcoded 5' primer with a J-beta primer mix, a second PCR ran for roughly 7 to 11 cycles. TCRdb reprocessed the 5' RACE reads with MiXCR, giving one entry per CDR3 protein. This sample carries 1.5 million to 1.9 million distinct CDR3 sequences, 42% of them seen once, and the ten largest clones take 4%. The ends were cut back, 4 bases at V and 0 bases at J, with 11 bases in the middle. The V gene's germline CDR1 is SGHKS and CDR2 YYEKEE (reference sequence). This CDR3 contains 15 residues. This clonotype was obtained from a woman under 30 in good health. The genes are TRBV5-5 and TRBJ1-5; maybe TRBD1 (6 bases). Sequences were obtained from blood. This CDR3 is CASSTLGGSNQPQHF. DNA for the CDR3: TGTGCCAGCAGCACCTTAGGGGGTAGCAATCAGCCCCAGCATTTT.